The clone carrying this T cell receptor (beta chain) came up many times. The data were taken from a study of T-cell memory formation after mild COVID-19. 5'RACE primed at constant segments yielded TCR alpha and TCR beta cDNA libraries bearing sample barcodes and UMIs. MiXCR was run by TCRdb on the 5' RACE reads, yielding one entry per CDR3 protein. The sample has roughly 450,000 distinct CDR3 sequences, about 18% seen once. Trimming stripped 5 bases from V and 3 bases from J, with 22 bases between. In germline, CDR1 is MNHEY, CDR2 SVGAGI. The CDR3 loop spans 17 amino acids. The chain joins TRBV6-5 to TRBJ1-1; D may be TRBD1 (6 bases). The receptor comes from an adult woman who had mild COVID-19 (a few samples of this study predate the infection). Cell type and time point are not known. The sample consisted of PBMCs or a T cell subset sorted from them (not recorded which). Here the CDR3 DNA reads TGTGCCAGCAGTACGGCTAAGGGGGGGAGAGGCGACACTGAAGCTTTCTTT. Residues: CASSTAKGGRGDTEAFF.